Here is one T cell receptor beta chain with its context. Profiled with immunoSEQ multiplex PCR; TCRdb holds only in-frame clones, not every one. The sample contains about 12,000 clones, approximately 95% of which appear only once. This sample is part of a study of technical replicates of blood from several donors. This CDR3 is built from 15 residues. Trimming pared 9 bases from V and 0 bases from J, leaving 15 bases between. Germline V CDR1 and CDR2: LNHDA, SQIVND (reference sequence). The material sequenced was PBMCs. The chain has TRBV19 and TRBJ1-5, with a weak D call TRBD1 (6 bases). The clonotype originates from a human donor in good health. CDR3 nucleotides: TGTGCCAGCAGTTACAGGGCCGATAGCAATCAGCCCCAGCATTTT. Its translation: CASSYRADSNQPQHF. Looking up the rest from reference TRBV19 and TRBJ1-5 gives the full variable domain: DGGITQSPKYLFRKEGQNVTLSCEQNLNHDAMYWYRQDPGQGLRLIYYSQIVNDFQKGDIAEGYSVSREKKESFPLTVTSAQKNPTAFYLCASSYRADSNQPQHFGDGTRLSIL.